This is a list of T cell receptor beta chains from one sample in a study of blood T cell repertoires in COVID-19. Repertoires were generated with immunoSEQ multiplex PCR, while TCRdb's copy carries only in-frame clones and drops some. The sample shows a few hundred thousand clones, 88% of them seen only once. The sequencing sample was made of peripheral blood. The origin of the receptors is a woman between 25 and 40 years old who had recovered from COVID-19. The CDR3 runs from the conserved cysteine through the conserved F or W. The D gene is left open where the match is weak. Size values are once, few and many counts, or a class for expanded clones, and some rows have none.

TRBJ1-1	.	TRBD1	TRBV19	TGTGCCAGTAGGACAGGGGGCGCTGGGAACACTGAAGCTTTCTTT	CASRTGGAGNTEAFF
TRBJ2-7	.	TRBD1	TRBV6-2/TRBV6-3	TGTGCCAGCAGTCAAGGCAGTTGGGGGACAGGCTACGAGCAGTACTTC	CASSQGSWGTGYEQYF
TRBJ2-3	.	TRBD1	TRBV5-1	TGCGCCAGCAGCTTGGCCGGGACAGGGGGCACAGATACGCAGTATTTT	CASSLAGTGGTDTQYF
TRBJ1-6	.	.	TRBV3-1/TRBV3-2	TGTGCCAGCAGCCAAGTCGCAGGAACATATTCACCCCTCCACTTT	CASSQVAGTYSPLHF
TRBJ1-2	.	.	TRBV3-1/TRBV3-2	TGTGCCAGCAGCCAAGGAGGGAGGGCTAACTATGGCTACACCTTC	CASSQGGRANYGYTF
TRBJ2-3	.	TRBD2	TRBV19	TGTGCCAGTAGTTTGACTAGCGGTAGCACAGATACGCAGTATTTT	CASSLTSGSTDTQYF
TRBJ2-3	.	TRBD2	TRBV7-2	TGTGCCAGCAGCTTAAAAGCGGGGGGGCCGCCAGATACGCAGTATTTT	CASSLKAGGPPDTQYF
TRBJ2-7	.	TRBD1	TRBV19	TGTGCCAGTAGTATAATCCGGACAGGGACCCACGAGCAGTACTTC	CASSIIRTGTHEQYF
TRBJ2-1	.	.	TRBV3-1/TRBV3-2	TGTGCCAGCAGCCAAGAGCGGGTCAGTTACAATGAGCAGTTCTTC	CASSQERVSYNEQFF
TRBJ2-7	.	.	TRBV7-3	TGTGCCAGCAGCCCAGGGCGTCCCCCCTACGAGCAGTACTTC	CASSPGRPPYEQYF
TRBJ2-1	.	TRBD2	TRBV7-9	TGTGCCAGCAGCCTATTAGCGGGGCTACCCCTCTCCCACAATGAGCAGTTCTTC	CASSLLAGLPLSHNEQFF
TRBJ2-7	once	TRBD1	TRBV6-6	TGTGCCAGCAGTAACCCCGGGACAGGACTATACGAGCAGTACTTC	CASSNPGTGLYEQYF
TRBJ2-7	.	TRBD1	TRBV29-1	TGCAGCGTCGAAGCCGGACAGGGATACGAGCAGTACTTC	CSVEAGQGYEQYF
TRBJ2-2	.	TRBD1	TRBV5-4	TGTGCCAGCAGCCCGGACAGGGGTACCGGGGAGCTGTTTTTT	CASSPDRGTGELFF